This is a list of T cell receptor beta chains from one sample in a study of a mutant IDH1 vaccine in newly diagnosed glioma. Sequencing used immunoSEQ multiplex PCR; TCRdb keeps in-frame clones, though not all of them. In the table there are around 25,000 clones, about 70% of which are singletons. Antigen specificity for these receptors is unknown. The sample was peripheral blood mononuclear cells (PBMCs), taken from a glioma patient whose treatment included an IDH1 peptide vaccine. The receptor set was obtained from a man in his late teens or twenties with glioma. Some clones in this sample may be carry-over from other donors' samples. Each CDR3 is given without its conserved first and last residue. Fields, in order: clone size, V gene, J gene, CDR3 protein. Size is omitted from some rows. Given values are once, few, many or a class for expanded clones.

-	TRBV2	TRBJ1-2	ASSENSYYGYT
-	TRBV6-6	TRBJ2-3	ASSYPSLGTDTQY
-	TRBV10-3	TRBJ1-4	AISNPSGTGYEKLF
few	TRBV5-6	TRBJ1-5	ASSWGRSNQPQH
-	TRBV2	TRBJ1-5	ASSAFRGANQPQH
-	TRBV20-1	TRBJ1-1	SASRDTEAF
-	TRBV9	TRBJ1-1	ASSARGGVLTEAF
-	TRBV30	TRBJ1-5	AWQGIGSNQPQH
-	TRBV5-6	TRBJ2-1	ASSLPAGGPGLGHEQF
once	TRBV4-1	TRBJ1-2	ASSLGPGGVGYGYT
-	TRBV2	TRBJ1-1	ASSPDRGRVNTEAF
-	TRBV28	TRBJ2-1	ASSYPGHGTNEQF
few	TRBV7-7	TRBJ1-1	ASSPTGGTEAF
-	TRBV7-7	TRBJ1-6	ASTASYSPLH
-	TRBV7-9	TRBJ1-3	ASSFLQGALGNTIY
-	TRBV25-1	TRBJ2-7	ASSSEQY
once	TRBV5-1	TRBJ1-5	ASSLSTGGNQPQH
-	TRBV18	TRBJ1-1	ASSYRPPLNTEAF
-	TRBV7-2	TRBJ1-2	ASSLGWGPYGYT
-	TRBV19	TRBJ1-5	ASSMGQGRDQPQH
-	TRBV5-8	TRBJ2-5	ASSFTAPYRGQETQY
-	TRBV7-2	TRBJ1-1	ASSSGRGWGNTEAF
-	TRBV7-2	TRBJ1-2	ASSPTGANGYT
few	TRBV6-5	TRBJ1-2	ASRVTGGRGGYT
few	TRBV5-5	TRBJ1-1	ASRGYTEAF
-	TRBV27	TRBJ2-7	ASKTSGSYEQY
-	TRBV7-2	TRBJ1-5	ASSLLSGDNQPQH
-	TRBV7-9	TRBJ1-1	ASSLADRGRLNTEAF
-	TRBV7-8	TRBJ2-1	ASSLVGSGRPNNEQF
few	TRBV5-1	TRBJ1-1	ASSLGRRNTEAF
-	TRBV27	TRBJ2-2	ASRDLGTWAGELF